This T cell receptor (beta chain) was documented in a study of blood T cell repertoires in COVID-19. Study at large: Sites in the United States, Italy and Spain provided acute and convalescent COVID-19 samples. Sources were T cells, B-cell-depleted T cells, or PBMCs; the material itself was cDNA or gDNA.

Some clones are missing from TCRdb's copy, which holds only in-frame ones; the method was immunoSEQ multiplex PCR. The sample includes around 200,000 clones, under 90% of them seen just once. The receptor was isolated from a man aged 40-49 years with acute or convalescent COVID-19. The specimen was peripheral blood.

The CDR3 sequence is CSVAYTTGSKNIQYF. In DNA, the CDR3 is TGCAGCGTCGCATACACCACAGGGAGCAAAAACATTCAGTACTTC. The chain recombines TRBV29-1 with TRBJ2-4; tentatively, D is TRBD1 (6 bases). CDR3 length: 15 residues. Germline CDR1 and CDR2: SQVTM and ANQGSEA. Deletions cut 6 bases from V and 3 bases from J, with 18 bases between.